A selection of T cell receptor beta chains follows, all from one sample in a study of memory CD4+ T cells and cytomegalovirus serostatus. Clones were read by immunoSEQ multiplex PCR, and TCRdb kept only the in-frame ones, dropping some. The table shows some 50,000 clones, with 60% to 85% occurring only once. Sequences were obtained from memory CD4+ T cells from blood. The receptor set was obtained from an adult in good health and CMV-seronegative. CDR3s include the opening cysteine and the closing phenylalanine or tryptophan. A D gene is named only where the DNA matches it firmly. Clone size, where shown, is once, few, many, or a class for clones that have expanded.

clone_size: few
j_call: TRBJ1-1
d_call: .
v_call: TRBV6-6
cdr3_aa: CASSSSERGTEAFF
cdr3_nt: TGTGCCAGCAGCTCCTCGGAGAGGGGTACTGAAGCTTTCTTT

clone_size: .
j_call: TRBJ1-1
d_call: .
v_call: TRBV6-5
cdr3_aa: CASGRGPTEAFF
cdr3_nt: TGTGCCAGCGGGAGGGGTCCCACTGAAGCTTTCTTT

clone_size: .
j_call: TRBJ2-5
d_call: TRBD2
v_call: TRBV13
cdr3_aa: CASSRGGGTRETQYF
cdr3_nt: TGTGCCAGCAGCCGGGGCGGGGGTACCCGGGAGACCCAGTACTTC

clone_size: .
j_call: TRBJ2-7
d_call: .
v_call: TRBV11-2
cdr3_aa: CASSSNNYEQYF
cdr3_nt: TGTGCCAGCAGCTCGAATAACTACGAGCAGTACTTC

clone_size: once
j_call: TRBJ2-7
d_call: TRBD1
v_call: TRBV6-1
cdr3_aa: CASSPDRVGYEQYF
cdr3_nt: TGTGCCAGCAGCCCAGACAGGGTCGGATACGAGCAGTACTTC

clone_size: .
j_call: TRBJ2-3
d_call: .
v_call: TRBV15
cdr3_aa: CATSGASTDTQYF
cdr3_nt: TGTGCCACCAGCGGGGCTAGCACAGATACGCAGTATTTT

clone_size: .
j_call: TRBJ1-1
d_call: .
v_call: TRBV5-8
cdr3_aa: CASSLAPGQNTEAFF
cdr3_nt: TGTGCCAGCAGCTTGGCACCGGGACAGAACACTGAAGCTTTCTTT

clone_size: .
j_call: TRBJ1-3
d_call: TRBD1
v_call: TRBV19
cdr3_aa: CASRGQHSGNTIYF
cdr3_nt: TGTGCCAGTAGGGGACAGCACTCTGGAAACACCATATATTTT

clone_size: .
j_call: TRBJ1-3
d_call: .
v_call: TRBV5-6
cdr3_aa: CASSLVGGGNTIYF
cdr3_nt: TGTGCCAGCAGCTTGGTAGGCGGTGGGAACACCATATATTTT

clone_size: .
j_call: TRBJ1-2
d_call: .
v_call: TRBV10-3
cdr3_aa: CAIRDQQGYGYTF
cdr3_nt: TGTGCCATCAGGGATCAGCAGGGGTATGGCTACACCTTC

clone_size: .
j_call: TRBJ1-2
d_call: TRBD1
v_call: TRBV2
cdr3_aa: CASRGTGGNYGYTF
cdr3_nt: TGTGCCAGCAGAGGGACAGGGGGGAACTATGGCTACACCTTC

clone_size: .
j_call: TRBJ1-3
d_call: .
v_call: TRBV5-4
cdr3_aa: CASSLLGSGNTIYF
cdr3_nt: TGTGCCAGCAGCTTGTTGGGATCTGGAAACACCATATATTTT

clone_size: .
j_call: TRBJ2-3
d_call: TRBD2
v_call: TRBV19
cdr3_aa: CASSAQSGTRTTDTQYF
cdr3_nt: TGTGCCAGTAGTGCGCAATCCGGGACTAGGACCACAGATACGCAGTATTTT

clone_size: .
j_call: TRBJ2-2
d_call: .
v_call: TRBV7-9
cdr3_aa: CASSVSGLRGTGELFF
cdr3_nt: TGTGCCAGCAGCGTCTCGGGCCTTCGAGGCACCGGGGAGCTGTTTTTT

clone_size: .
j_call: TRBJ2-5
d_call: TRBD1
v_call: TRBV27
cdr3_aa: CASSLGDRDQETQYF
cdr3_nt: TGTGCCAGCAGTTTAGGTGACAGGGACCAAGAGACCCAGTACTTC

clone_size: .
j_call: TRBJ2-5
d_call: .
v_call: TRBV7-9
cdr3_aa: CASSRTRETQYF
cdr3_nt: TGTGCCAGCAGTCGCACCAGGGAGACCCAGTACTTC

clone_size: once
j_call: TRBJ2-7
d_call: TRBD1
v_call: TRBV7-9
cdr3_aa: CASSLGPDQFDRAGHEQYF
cdr3_nt: TGTGCCAGCAGCTTAGGCCCGGACCAGTTCGACAGGGCAGGCCACGAGCAGTACTTC

clone_size: .
j_call: TRBJ1-3
d_call: .
v_call: TRBV5-4
cdr3_aa: CASSLDTSGNTIYF
cdr3_nt: TGTGCCAGCAGCTTAGACACCTCTGGAAACACCATATATTTT

clone_size: .
j_call: TRBJ2-7
d_call: .
v_call: TRBV7-2
cdr3_aa: CASSRGLSYEQYF
cdr3_nt: TGTGCCAGCAGCCGAGGACTTTCCTACGAGCAGTACTTC

clone_size: .
j_call: TRBJ1-1
d_call: TRBD1
v_call: TRBV7-3
cdr3_aa: CASSSFRTGMNTEAFF
cdr3_nt: TGTGCCAGCAGCTCCTTTAGGACAGGGATGAACACTGAAGCTTTCTTT

clone_size: .
j_call: TRBJ1-2
d_call: TRBD1
v_call: TRBV11-1
cdr3_aa: CASSLAPTGGVYGYTF
cdr3_nt: TGTGCCAGCAGCTTAGCGCCAACAGGGGGCGTGTATGGCTACACCTTC

clone_size: .
j_call: TRBJ2-3
d_call: .
v_call: TRBV27
cdr3_aa: CASSSADSSTDTQYF
cdr3_nt: TGTGCCAGCAGTTCCGCGGACTCTAGCACAGATACGCAGTATTTT

clone_size: .
j_call: TRBJ1-4
d_call: .
v_call: TRBV27
cdr3_aa: CASSSQQRLGEKLFF
cdr3_nt: TGTGCCAGCAGTTCCCAACAGAGGTTAGGTGAAAAACTGTTTTTT

clone_size: once
j_call: TRBJ2-5
d_call: .
v_call: TRBV25-1
cdr3_aa: CASSVGLAEETQYF
cdr3_nt: TGTGCCAGCAGTGTTGGACTCGCCGAAGAGACCCAGTACTTC

clone_size: .
j_call: TRBJ1-4
d_call: .
v_call: TRBV9
cdr3_aa: CASGASATNEKLFF
cdr3_nt: TGTGCCAGCGGGGCCAGCGCAACTAATGAAAAACTGTTTTTT